Here is one T cell receptor (beta chain) with its context. Its antigen remains unknown. The source of the sample is a study of cytomegalovirus exposure and HLA in healthy donors. In the study overall: About 200 million T cells yielded around 100 million unique TCR beta sequences, as an earlier analysis found. Findings and caveats of the study: A later analysis reportedly found that, within productive TCRs, an Asian-associated ancestry cluster had fewer N-insertions than the mean observed across the roughly 610 donors. In a later analysis, DRB1 alleles had the most associated TCRs; HLA-C alleles the fewest.

In the PCR, 60 Vbeta and 13 Jbeta primers were used. Libraries were prepared by immunoSEQ multiplex PCR; TCRdb keeps only in-frame clonotypes and omits some of them. The sample lists about 140,000 clones; approximately 64% were seen once. The sequenced sample was PBMCs. This TCR was recovered from a woman aged 35 to 49 in good health and CMV-seronegative.

CDR3 sequence reads: CASSPPHRTPTNYGYTF. The CDR3 coding sequence is TGTGCCAGCTCACCCCCCCATAGAACTCCGACTAACTATGGCTACACCTTC. This chain joins TRBV18 and TRBJ1-2; no definite D call. Per germline, CDR1 KGHSH and CDR2 LQKENI. V shed 3 bases and J shed 0 bases, with 17 bases lying between them. The CDR3 has 17 amino acids.